The 32 T cell receptor beta chains given below trace back to one sample, sequenced in a study of cytomegalovirus exposure and HLA in healthy donors. Amplification used 60 Vbeta primers and 13 Jbeta primers. TCRdb's copy holds only in-frame clones and misses some; the assay was immunoSEQ multiplex PCR. The sample gives 99,000 or so clones, roughly 76% of which show up once; about 6.9% is in the top ten. Sequences were obtained from PBMCs. The receptor set was obtained from a man aged 25-40 years in good health and CMV-seropositive.

The rearrangement uses TRBV5-6 and TRBJ2-7; 9 bases fit TRBD1. Germline V gene sequence: CDR1 SGHDT, CDR2 YYEEEE. The CDR3 consists of 15 residues. Losses at the gene ends were 3 bases for V and 3 bases for J; bases not matched to a gene: 7. The CDR3 DNA reads as TGTGCCAGCAGCTCCACGGACAGGGGATTCTACGAGCAGTACTTC. Translated, it gives CASSSTDRGFYEQYF.

The V gene is TRBV5-6, the J gene TRBJ2-3; 7 positions agree with TRBD2. Trimming took 4 bases from V and 2 from J; bases not matched to a gene: 16. Germline CDR1 reads SGHDT; CDR2 reads YYEEEE. This CDR3 has 18 amino acids. The CDR3 nucleotides are TGTGCCAGCAGCAGTGCGGGGGAAGTCCGGGGACCCACAGATACGCAGTATTTT. Translation: CASSSAGEVRGPTDTQYF.

The rearrangement joins TRBV4-1 to TRBJ1-4, with D maybe TRBD1 (5 bases). Between the trimmed V and J ends, which lost 1 base and 3 bases, there was a span of 24 bases. This CDR3 region has 20 residues. Germline V gene lookup returns CDR1 MGHRA and CDR2 YSYEKL. CDR3 protein: CASSQGGAGRLNYPNEKLFF. DNA of the CDR3: TGCGCCAGCAGCCAAGGAGGGGCAGGGAGGCTGAACTATCCTAATGAAAAACTGTTTTTT.

This chain connects TRBV28 to TRBJ2-3; weak D call: TRBD1 (5 bases). The CDR3 covers 16 residues. Germline V CDR1 and CDR2: MDHEN, SYDVKM. V lost 7 bases to trimming and J lost 1 base, with 18 bases between them. The CDR3 DNA reads as TGTGCCAGCATCCGACGAGCCCCCAGGGGCACAGATACGCAGTATTTT. As protein: CASIRRAPRGTDTQYF.

V is TRBV5-4 and J is TRBJ2-1, with TRBD1 matching 11 bases. The CDR3 has 14 residues. Germline assignment: CDR1 SGHNT and CDR2 YYREEE (reference sequence). Trimming removed 3 bases from V and 7 bases from J; junction bases left unmatched: 3. The CDR3 coding sequence is TGTGCCAGCAGCTGGGGACAGGGGGGAAATGAGCAGTTCTTC. Its translation is CASSWGQGGNEQFF.

V and J are TRBV5-6 and TRBJ1-2; 7 bases align to TRBD1. This CDR3 comprises 13 residues. Trimming removed 5 bases from V and 8 bases from J; junction bases left unmatched: 9. Germline CDR1 SGHDT, CDR2 YYEEEE. CDR3 nucleotide sequence: TGTGCCAGCAGTTCAGACAGGGCTCTGGGCTACACCTTC. It specifies CASSSDRALGYTF.

In this sample, this clone turned up a few times. The rearrangement uses TRBV30 and TRBJ1-1; D unclear. Trimming took 2 bases from V and 6 from J, leaving 10 bases between them. Germline V CDR1 and CDR2: GTSNPN, SVGIG (reference sequence). The CDR3 sequence is 12 residues long. The CDR3 reads CAWSRIAAEAFF. CDR3 DNA sequence: TGTGCCTGGAGTAGGATTGCGGCTGAAGCTTTCTTT.

This chain links TRBV2 with TRBJ2-7; 9 positions agree with TRBD1. V trimming: 6 bases; J trimming: 4 bases; junction bases outside the gene matches: 7. Per germline, CDR1 SNHLY and CDR2 FYNNEI. The CDR3 covers 14 residues. CDR3 DNA sequence: TGTGCCAGCAGCCGGGACAGGGCACGGTACGAGCAGTACTTC. Translated: CASSRDRARYEQYF.

The genes are TRBV6-6 and TRBJ2-5; 7 bases are shared with TRBD2. V gave up 2 bases and J gave up 4 bases; unmatched junction bases: 10. The CDR3 runs to 16 residues. CDR1 is MNHNY and CDR2 is SVGAGI in the germline V gene (reference sequence). The CDR3 bases are TGTGCCAGCAGTTACCCCGTCGGGAGGAAGGGAGAGACCCAGTACTTC. As protein: CASSYPVGRKGETQYF.

The CDR3 DNA follows: TGCGCCAGCAGTAGTAGCGGGGACACCGGGGAGCTGTTTTTT. Translated, it gives CASSSSGDTGELFF. V gene TRBV4-1 combines with J gene TRBJ2-2; 8 bases are shared with TRBD2. This CDR3 has 14 amino acids. With V trimmed by 6 bases and J by 3 bases, 3 bases remained unmatched. Germline V lookup: CDR1 MGHRA, CDR2 YSYEKL.

The rearrangement joins TRBV5-6 to TRBJ2-5, with TRBD1 identical over 12 bases. This CDR3 region has 16 residues. V dropped 7 bases and J dropped 4; count of bases not matched to a gene: 11. CDR1 is SGHDT, CDR2 YYEEEE, per germline. CDR3 sequence reads: CASGEAGTGGLETQYF. As DNA, the CDR3 is TGTGCCAGCGGCGAAGCTGGGACAGGGGGCTTAGAGACCCAGTACTTC.

The chain links TRBV5-4 to TRBJ2-5, with a possible D match to TRBD2 (7 bases). Germline V CDR1 and CDR2: SGHNT, YYREEE (reference sequence). The ends were cut back, 2 bases at V and 5 bases at J, with 16 bases in the middle. CDR3 size: 15 residues. CDR3 DNA sequence: TGTGCCAGCAGCTTAACTTGGGGGGGCCGTGAGACCCAGTACTTC. Protein sequence: CASSLTWGGRETQYF. Together with reference TRBV5-4 and TRBJ2-5, the CDR3 gives the full variable domain: ETGVTQSPTHLIKTRGQQVTLRCSSQSGHNTVSWYQQALGQGPQFIFQYYREEENGRGNFPPRFSGLQFPNYSSELNVNALELDDSALYLCASSLTWGGRETQYFGPGTRLLVL.

This chain joins TRBV5-1 and TRBJ2-1, with 10 bases lining up with TRBD1. The J segment lost 3 bases and the V segment lost 2 bases, leaving 5 bases of the junction unmatched. This CDR3 is 16 amino acids long. Germline V CDR1 and CDR2: SGHRS, YFSETQ. CDR3 bases: TGCGCCAGCAGCTTAGAGGGGACAGGGGTCTACAATGAGCAGTTCTTC. Translating it yields CASSLEGTGVYNEQFF.

The chain carries TRBV6-5 and TRBJ1-1; a possible D gene is TRBD1 (5 bases). The germline V gene encodes CDR1 MNHEY and CDR2 SVGAGI. CDR3 length equals 12 residues. Trimming removed 6 bases at V and 6 bases at J, with 11 bases between. The CDR3 region has the DNA TGTGCCAGCAGCCAAAGGGGTGCTGAAGCTTTCTTT. This encodes CASSQRGAEAFF.

J is TRBJ2-2 and V is TRBV4-1; 8 nucleotides match TRBD2. The CDR3 has 18 amino acids. V shed 4 bases, J shed 7 bases, and the junction held 17 bases outside the gene matches. Germline CDR1 reads MGHRA; CDR2 reads YSYEKL. DNA of the CDR3: TGCGCCAGCAGCCCAAGCTACCCTAAGCGGGGGCGGAACGGGGAGCTGTTTTTT. Amino acids: CASSPSYPKRGRNGELFF.

The chain couples TRBV6-1 to TRBJ1-4; TRBD1 is a possible D gene (6 bases). V gave up 2 bases and J gave up 4 bases, with 8 bases separating them. The CDR3 consists of 14 residues. Looked up from germline, CDR1 is MNHNS and CDR2 is SASEGT. The CDR3 region has the DNA TGTGCCAGCAGTGAACAGGGGTTTAATGAAAAACTGTTTTTT. Protein product: CASSEQGFNEKLFF.

V and J are TRBV9 and TRBJ2-7, with D possibly matching TRBD1 (6 bases). Trimming stripped 4 bases from V and 0 bases from J, with 11 bases between. The CDR3 is made up of 14 amino acids. Per germline, CDR1 SGDLS and CDR2 YYNGEE. The CDR3 spells CASSFTGSSYEQYF. The CDR3 region has the DNA TGTGCCAGCAGCTTTACAGGGAGCTCCTACGAGCAGTACTTC.

The CDR3 region is CASSYVETDTQYF. CDR3 nucleotides: TGTGCCAGCAGTTACGTGGAGACAGATACGCAGTATTTT. The chain combines TRBV6-6 with TRBJ2-3, with D unclear. Germline CDR1 reads MNHNY; CDR2 reads SVGAGI (reference sequence). The V and J ends lost 2 bases and 3 bases respectively, with 6 bases between them. CDR3 length equals 13 residues.

The rearrangement uses TRBV6-5 and TRBJ1-3, with D hard to call. Trimming cost V 0 bases and J 0 bases, with 9 bases left between them. This CDR3 has 16 residues. Germline V CDR1 and CDR2: MNHEY, SVGAGI. DNA for the CDR3: TGTGCCAGCAGTTACTCGATCACGGGCTCTGGAAACACCATATATTTT. It translates to CASSYSITGSGNTIYF.

The chain carries TRBV11-2 and TRBJ2-2; tentatively, D is TRBD2 (5 bases). V lost 8 bases, J lost 4 bases, and 23 bases lay in between. The germline V gene has CDR1 SGHAT and CDR2 FQNNGV. The CDR3 is 17 residues long. The CDR3 protein is CASEQLRRRGSTGELFF. The CDR3 nucleotides are TGTGCCAGCGAGCAGCTTAGGAGACGGGGTAGCACCGGGGAGCTGTTTTTT. The whole variable domain, remainder taken from reference TRBV11-2 and TRBJ2-2, is EAGVAQSPRYKIIEKRQSVAFWCNPISGHATLYWYQQILGQGPKLLIQFQNNGVVDDSQLPKDRFSAERLKGVDSTLKIQPAKLEDSAVYLCASEQLRRRGSTGELFFGEGSRLTVL.

The chain links TRBV6-9 to TRBJ2-7; D gene unclear. The CDR3 covers 15 residues. Trimming took 7 bases from V and 3 from J, leaving 19 bases between them. Germline V gives CDR1 MNHGY, CDR2 SVAAGI. CDR3 protein: CASKSGPTTYYEQYF. DNA of the CDR3: TGTGCCAGCAAATCAGGCCCAACAACCTACTACGAGCAGTACTTC.

The chain joins TRBV5-1 to TRBJ2-6, with TRBD1 identical over 8 bases. CDR1 is SGHRS and CDR2 is YFSETQ in the germline V gene. V lost 4 bases and J lost 2; bases outside the gene matches: 2. The CDR3 is 15 amino acids. The CDR3 here is CASSPDRAGANVLTF. The CDR3 bases are TGCGCCAGCAGCCCGGACAGGGCTGGGGCCAACGTCCTGACTTTC.

The chain employs TRBV7-3 and TRBJ2-7, with 9 bases identical to TRBD1. Trimming cost V 3 bases and J 3 bases; bases outside gene matches: 3. This CDR3 is built from 14 residues. The germline gives CDR1 SGHTA, CDR2 FQGTGA. CDR3 nucleotides: TGTGCCAGCAGCTTCGACAGGGGGTACTACGAGCAGTACTTC. This gives the protein CASSFDRGYYEQYF.

This clone has a handful of counts. The chain combines TRBV6-5 with TRBJ2-3, with D possibly matching TRBD2 (6 bases). This CDR3 contains 14 residues. Germline CDR1 is MNHEY and CDR2 is SVGAGI. Trimming cost V 7 bases and J 6 bases, with 17 bases left between them. The CDR3 sequence: CASTPPGLPDTQYF. As DNA, the CDR3 is TGTGCCAGCACCCCACCGGGACTTCCGGATACGCAGTATTTT.

The CDR3: CASRVQGGDSPLHF. The CDR3 bases are TGTGCCAGTAGAGTACAGGGTGGAGATTCACCCCTCCACTTT. V usage is TRBV19 and J usage is TRBJ1-6, with a tentative D call TRBD1 (6 bases). This CDR3 spans 14 amino acids. V lost 6 bases and J lost 8, with 14 bases in between. Germline CDR1 is LNHDA and CDR2 is SQIVND (reference sequence).

The rearrangement links TRBV4-2 to TRBJ1-4; D perhaps matches TRBD1 (6 bases). V shed 4 bases and J shed 4 bases, with 10 bases lying between them. The CDR3 has 14 residues. Germline CDR1 and CDR2: LGHNA and YNFKEQ. CDR3: CASSRDTVNEKLFF. DNA for the CDR3: TGTGCCAGCAGCCGGGACACCGTTAATGAAAAACTGTTTTTT.

The rearrangement joins TRBV5-8 to TRBJ1-2; D is unclear. V lost 0 bases and J lost 7, with 4 bases in between. Germline CDR1 is SGHTS and CDR2 is YDEGEE. The length of the CDR3 is 11 residues. CDR3 DNA: TGTGCCAGCAGCTTGGTCGGTGGCTACACCTTC. This encodes CASSLVGGYTF.

This rearrangement joins TRBV5-6 to TRBJ1-2; D uncertain. The CDR3 consists of 13 residues. CDR1 SGHDT and CDR2 YYEEEE come from the germline V gene. V lost 0 bases and J lost 8, with 11 bases in between. The CDR3: CASSLDSGFGYTF. In nucleotides, the CDR3 is TGTGCCAGCAGCTTGGATAGCGGGTTCGGCTACACCTTC. The entire variable domain, with the rest obtained from reference TRBV5-6 and TRBJ1-2, is as follows: DAGVTQSPTHLIKTRGQQVTLRCSPKSGHDTVSWYQQALGQGPQFIFQYYEEEERQRGNFPDRFSGHQFPNYSSELNVNALLLGDSALYLCASSLDSGFGYTFGSGTRLTVV.

V is TRBV2 and J is TRBJ2-2; D may be TRBD2 (7 bases). The CDR3 has 12 amino acids. The germline V gene encodes CDR1 SNHLY and CDR2 FYNNEI. V was shortened by 8 bases and J by 6 bases, with 10 bases between the two germline ends. The CDR3 sequence: CASGGGAGELFF. The CDR3 DNA reads TGTGCCAGCGGGGGGGGCGCCGGGGAGCTGTTTTTT.

This sequence joins TRBV7-2 and TRBJ2-3, with 9 bases matching TRBD2. Germline V gene sequence: CDR1 SGHTA, CDR2 FQGNSA. This CDR3 region has 16 residues. The J segment lost 0 bases and the V segment lost 3 bases, leaving 4 bases of the junction unmatched. Here the CDR3 DNA reads TGTGCCAGCAGCTTGACTAGCGGCCTTAGCACAGATACGCAGTATTTT. Amino acid sequence: CASSLTSGLSTDTQYF.

The chain recombines TRBV4-3 with TRBJ2-5; TRBD2 matches 9 bases. The ends lost 0 bases at V and 2 bases at J; junction bases unmatched: 10. In germline, CDR1 is LGHNA, CDR2 YSLEER. The CDR3 is 18 amino acids. The CDR3 DNA sequence: TGCGCCAGCAGCCAAGAAGGCGCGCTAGCGGGGAGACAAGAGACCCAGTACTTC. Amino acids: CASSQEGALAGRQETQYF.

Of note for this clone: The identical CDR3 is also encoded by other nucleotide sequences in the sample. The chain employs TRBV9 and TRBJ2-1, with 7 bases matching TRBD2. The trim removed 0 bases at V and 1 base at J, leaving 1 base unmatched. Germline loops: CDR1 SGDLS, CDR2 YYNGEE. This CDR3 comprises 15 residues. The CDR3 nucleotides read TGTGCCAGCAGCGTAGGCGGGGGATCCTACAATGAGCAGTTCTTC. Its protein is CASSVGGGSYNEQFF.